This entry is about one T cell receptor (beta chain). The sample comes from a study of cytomegalovirus exposure and HLA in healthy donors. Primers included in the PCR were 60 Vbeta and 13 Jbeta primers. The assay was immunoSEQ multiplex PCR, and TCRdb's table has in-frame clones only and misses some. The table shows roughly 160,000 clones, with roughly 76% occurring only once. Germline lookup yields CDR1 MNHEY and CDR2 SVGAGI. This CDR3 region has 12 residues. The sequence was obtained from a man in his 60s in good health and CMV-seronegative. The sample taken for sequencing was PBMCs. The chain is built from TRBV6-5 and TRBJ2-5, with 8 bases matching TRBD2. Matching the DNA end better, TRBJ2-7 makes the J call doubtful. CDR3 in amino acids: CAGGTRGGEQYF. The CDR3, as DNA: TGTGCCGGAGGGACTAGAGGCGGCGAGCAGTACTTC.